Below are 23 T cell receptor beta chains sequenced from a single sample in a study of T cells in Graves' hyperthyroidism and ophthalmopathy. What was amplified from RNA transcripts were TCR beta CDR3 regions. TCR CDR3 underwent first-round RT-PCR with the HTBI primer set. Each CDR3 protein gets one entry after TCRdb re-called the multiplex PCR reads with MiXCR. The sample includes about 740,000 distinct CDR3 sequences, 13% to 15% of them seen just once. The sample comprised blood. The receptors were gathered from a woman under 30 with Graves' hyperthyroidism.

This clonotype was found many times. The gene calls are TRBV7-9 and TRBJ2-7; 11 bases map to TRBD1. J was trimmed by 3 bases and V by 6 bases; bases with no gene match: 10. This CDR3 has 16 amino acids. Looked up from germline, CDR1 is SEHNR and CDR2 is FQNEAQ (reference sequence). The CDR3 reads CASSFSRTGGDYEQYF. CDR3 sequence (DNA): TGTGCCAGCAGTTTCTCCCGGACAGGGGGCGACTACGAGCAGTACTTC.

In this sample, this clonotype turned up many times. V is TRBV20-1 and J is TRBJ2-2; D tentatively fits TRBD1 or TRBD2 (5 bases each). V was clipped by 6 bases and J by 0 bases, with 14 bases between them. CDR1 is DFQATT, CDR2 SNEGSKA, per germline (reference sequence). The CDR3 is made up of 15 amino acids. CDR3 nucleotides: TGCAGTGCATGGTGGGGCGGGTCGAACACCGGGGAGCTGTTTTTT. As protein: CSAWWGGSNTGELFF.

This clonotype was detected ten times or more. The chain links TRBV18 to TRBJ2-1; the D is unclear. The CDR3 is 17 amino acids. Germline V lookup: CDR1 KGHSH, CDR2 LQKENI. V gave up 6 bases and J gave up 7 bases, with 25 bases separating them. CDR3 bases: TGTGCCAGCTCCACCGATCCCGGCTTCCTCACGGGTAATGAGCAGTTCTTC. Encoded protein: CASSTDPGFLTGNEQFF.

The rearrangement links TRBV15 to TRBJ2-3, with 9 bases that match TRBD2. The V gene's germline CDR1 is LNHNV and CDR2 YYDKDF (reference sequence). V lost 3 bases to trimming and J lost 2 bases; unmatched junction nucleotides: 12. This CDR3 is built from 18 residues. The CDR3 DNA reads as TGTGCCACCAGCAGCAAACGAGGGAGACTAGCGGACACAGATACGCAGTATTTT. Translated: CATSSKRGRLADTDTQYF.

The J gene is TRBJ2-4, the V gene TRBV28; a possible D gene is TRBD2 (5 bases). Germline V gene data show CDR1 as MDHEN and CDR2 as SYDVKM. The germline V and J ends were trimmed by 6 bases and 0 bases, with 12 bases remaining between them. The CDR3 is 15 amino acids. CDR3 sequence: CASSLGGLAKNIQYF. In DNA form, the CDR3 reads TGTGCCAGCAGCCTAGGCGGACTAGCCAAAAACATTCAGTACTTC. The full variable domain, with the rest looked up from reference TRBV28 and TRBJ2-4, is DVKVTQSSRYLVKRTGEKVFLECVQDMDHENMFWYRQDPGLGLRLIYFSYDVKMKEKGDIPEGYSVSREKKERFSLILESASTNQTSMYLCASSLGGLAKNIQYFGAGTRLSVL.

This clonotype was picked up many times. The CDR3 sequence: CASSLKGDQPQHF. DNA of the CDR3: TGTGCCAGCAGCCTCAAAGGGGATCAGCCCCAGCATTTT. The chain has TRBV27 and TRBJ1-5; possible D gene TRBD1, 5 bases. The CDR3 sequence is 13 residues long. Between the trimmed V and J ends, which lost 6 bases and 5 bases, there was a span of 11 bases. Germline V gene data show CDR1 as MNHEY and CDR2 as SMNVEV (reference sequence).

This chain connects TRBV24-1 to TRBJ2-3, with 10 bases lining up with TRBD1. The germline V gene encodes CDR1 KGHDR and CDR2 SFDVKD. With 6 bases clipped from V and 0 bases from J, the junction kept 8 bases outside the gene matches. This CDR3 comprises 17 residues. Here the CDR3 reads CATSLGGTGASTDTQYF. CDR3 coding DNA: TGTGCCACCAGTCTAGGGGGGACAGGGGCTAGCACAGATACGCAGTATTTT.

This clonotype was detected only a few times. The V call is TRBV11-2, the J call TRBJ2-4; D uncertain. CDR3 length equals 15 residues. V dropped 0 bases and J dropped 9 bases, with 15 bases sitting between them. Germline values: CDR1 SGHAT, CDR2 FQNNGV. The CDR3 bases are TGTGCCAGCAGCTTAGAGTTTATCGTCGCGTCCATTCAGTACTTC. It is translated as CASSLEFIVASIQYF.

This clonotype appeared many times. The chain links TRBV12-3 or TRBV12-4 to TRBJ2-1; no firm D call. Deletions cut 6 bases from V and 6 bases from J, with 18 bases between. The CDR3 runs 15 residues. In DNA, the CDR3 is TGTGCCAGCAGCCCGCCCCGCCAGCCGGGCAATGAGCAGTTCTTC. This translates into CASSPPRQPGNEQFF.

This clonotype turned up a few times. The rearrangement uses TRBV12-3 or TRBV12-4 and TRBJ2-1; 9 bases are a match to TRBD2. The CDR3 spans 16 residues. The ends lost 2 bases at V and 8 bases at J; junction bases unmatched: 10. CDR3 nucleotides: TGTGCCAGCAGTTTATTGCTAGCGGGAAGGGGCGATGAGCAGTTCTTC. This codes for CASSLLLAGRGDEQFF.

The sample holds many counts of this clonotype. The chain carries TRBV27 and TRBJ2-3; D is ambiguous. Between the trimmed V and J ends, which lost 5 bases and 2 bases, there was a span of 11 bases. The CDR3 length is 14 residues. From germline, CDR1 is MNHEY and CDR2 SMNVEV (reference sequence). In DNA form, the CDR3 reads TGTGCCAGCAGTATAATGGGGATCACAGATACGCAGTATTTT. This sequence encodes CASSIMGITDTQYF.

The chain links TRBV30 to TRBJ2-6; D might be TRBD2 (5 bases). Germline V gives CDR1 GTSNPN, CDR2 SVGIG (reference sequence). The CDR3 sequence is 21 residues long. The V end was cut by 0 bases, the J end by 0 bases, with 24 bases between. CDR3: CAWSVSPTEGMRLSGANVLTF. CDR3 DNA: TGTGCCTGGAGTGTAAGTCCTACAGAGGGAATGAGGCTCTCTGGGGCCAACGTCCTGACTTTC.

This clonotype was found once. With a much larger clone just one base away, this may be a read error. The gene calls are TRBV20-1 and TRBJ2-7, with D possibly called TRBD1 or TRBD2 (6 bases each). V was pared by 8 bases and J by 5 bases, with 19 bases between. The length of the CDR3 is 13 residues. Germline V lookup: CDR1 DFQATT, CDR2 SNEGSKA (reference sequence). CDR3 amino acids: CSPKGGSTNEQYF. In nucleotides, the CDR3 is TGCAGTCCGAAAGGGGGGAGTACCAACGAGCAGTACTTC.

This rearrangement joins TRBV13 to TRBJ2-2; D may match TRBD1 or TRBD2 (6 bases each). Trimming removed 7 bases at V and 5 bases at J, with 17 bases between. The germline V gene has CDR1 PRHDT and CDR2 FYEKMQ (reference sequence). This CDR3 comprises 15 residues. The CDR3 reads CASTERRGYTGELFF. The CDR3 region has the DNA TGTGCCAGCACGGAGCGGAGGGGGTATACCGGGGAGCTGTTTTTT.

In its sample, this clonotype was seen many times. The chain recombines TRBV6-1 with TRBJ2-7; 9 bases agree with TRBD2. V shed 6 bases, J shed 5 bases, and the junction held 14 bases outside the gene matches. The CDR3 is 16 residues long. Germline-derived CDR1 and CDR2 are MNHNS and SASEGT. The CDR3 sequence is CASSPVLREGLDEQYF. DNA for the CDR3: TGTGCCAGCAGCCCTGTTTTGCGGGAGGGCCTCGACGAGCAGTACTTC.

The chain uses TRBV6-5 and TRBJ1-1; no clear D gene. Per the germline V gene, CDR1 is MNHEY and CDR2 is SVGAGI. This CDR3 has 12 amino acids. The V and J ends lost 4 bases and 5 bases respectively, with 8 bases between them. DNA of the CDR3: TGTGCCAGCAGTTCGGCACAGACTGAAGCTTTCTTT. It is translated as CASSSAQTEAFF.

This clonotype was seen a handful of times. The chain carries TRBV7-8 and TRBJ2-6, with unresolved D. CDR1 and CDR2 (germline): SGHVS, FQNEAQ. V was clipped by 6 bases and J by 3 bases, with 12 bases between them. This CDR3 comprises 15 residues. This chain's CDR3 is CASSMTTYGANVLTF. The CDR3 coding sequence is TGTGCCAGCAGTATGACAACGTATGGGGCCAACGTCCTGACTTTC.

This clonotype was found a few times. The chain is built from TRBV7-9 and TRBJ2-7, with a tentative D call TRBD2 (5 bases). Germline CDR1 and CDR2: SEHNR and FQNEAQ (reference sequence). This CDR3 spans 16 amino acids. The V end lost 0 bases, the J end lost 1 base, and 13 bases lay between the germline ends. DNA of the CDR3: TGTGCCAGCAGCTTAGCATCGTCCGGAGGTTCCTACGAGCAGTACTTC. It encodes CASSLASSGGSYEQYF.

The V and J genes are TRBV4-2 and TRBJ2-3, with 11 nucleotides matching TRBD2. The CDR3 is 16 amino acids. V gave up 6 bases and J gave up 3 bases; unmatched junction bases: 8. CDR1 and CDR2 from the germline V gene are LGHNA and YNFKEQ. The CDR3 protein is CASRRHGTSGTDTQYF. DNA for the CDR3: TGTGCCAGCAGACGCCACGGGACTAGCGGAACAGATACGCAGTATTTT.

The V call is TRBV3-1, the J call TRBJ2-4; D uncertain. CDR3 length: 14 residues. The V gene's germline CDR1 is LGHDT and CDR2 YNNKEL (reference sequence). V was clipped by 1 base and J by 9 bases, with 13 bases between them. The DNA for the CDR3 is TGTGCCAGCAGCCAAGGAGTTTCGGTGGCCATTCAGTACTTC. Protein product: CASSQGVSVAIQYF.

This clonotype was recorded many times. CDR3: CASRLRRGGSTDTQYF. In DNA, the CDR3 is TGTGCCAGCAGGCTCCGACGGGGGGGTAGCACAGATACGCAGTATTTT. This chain connects TRBV7-9 to TRBJ2-3; 8 bases agree with TRBD2. Germline V gene lookup returns CDR1 SEHNR and CDR2 FQNEAQ (reference sequence). V was clipped by 6 bases and J by 0 bases; unmatched bases: 8. The CDR3 sequence is 16 residues long.

The chain has TRBV20-1 and TRBJ2-1; 7 positions agree with TRBD2. Trimming at V came to 6 bases and at J to 0 bases, leaving 14 bases not matched to a gene. The CDR3 covers 17 residues. Germline V gene sequence: CDR1 DFQATT, CDR2 SNEGSKA (reference sequence). The CDR3 coding sequence is TGCAGTGCCCCGCCGGTGACTAGCAGTAGCTCCTACAATGAGCAGTTCTTC. Translation: CSAPPVTSSSSYNEQFF.

At least ten counts were recorded for this clonotype. The chain couples TRBV7-2 to TRBJ2-7; perhaps TRBD2 as D (5 bases). The CDR3 runs 13 residues. Trimming removed 1 base from V and 2 bases from J, with 6 bases in between. CDR1 and CDR2 (germline): SGHTA, FQGNSA. The CDR3 nucleotides read TGTGCCAGCAGCTTAGAGACTACCTACGAGCAGTACTTC. Its protein product is CASSLETTYEQYF. Full variable domain (outside the CDR3, taken from reference TRBV7-2 and TRBJ2-7): GAGVSQSPSNKVTEKGKDVELRCDPISGHTALYWYRQSLGQGLEFLIYFQGNSAPDKSGLPSDRFSAERTGGSVSTLTIQRTQQEDSAVYLCASSLETTYEQYFGPGTRLTVT.